Following are 6 T cell receptor beta chains from one sample sequenced in a study of post-analysis software for immune sequencing data. For these receptors, no antigen is known. Researchers reported that TCR beta cDNA libraries carried unique molecular identifiers. MiXCR was run by TCRdb on the PCR reads, yielding one entry per CDR3 protein. The table has about 400,000 distinct CDR3 sequences, roughly 38% seen once. Study-level findings and limits: Higher frequency in patients than in controls was seen for roughly five TRBV segments, with TRBV5-6, TRBV5-1 and TRBV20-1 among them.

What was sequenced was blood. The receptor source for this set is a girl aged 10 to 17 with multiple sclerosis.

This clonotype occurred a few times. The chain is built from TRBV4-1 and TRBJ2-7; possible D gene TRBD1, 5 bases. V was pared by 1 base and J by 0 bases, with 13 bases between. Germline CDR1 and CDR2: MGHRA and YSYEKL. The CDR3 is made up of 16 amino acids. The CDR3 protein is CASSQGTWGRSYEQYF. The DNA for the CDR3 is TGCGCCAGCAGCCAAGGAACGTGGGGCCGCTCCTACGAGCAGTACTTC.

Only one count was recorded for this clonotype. Being one base from a much bigger clone, this may be a read error. The chain joins TRBV20-1 to TRBJ2-7, with a possible D match to TRBD1 (6 bases). Between the trimmed V and J ends, which lost 5 bases and 3 bases, there was a span of 14 bases. CDR3 length equals 13 residues. Germline CDR1 is DFQATT and CDR2 is SNEGSKA (reference sequence). CDR3 residues: CSALDSRNYEQYF. CDR3 DNA: TGCAGTGCTCTGGACAGTCGGAACTACGAGCAGTACTTC.

This clonotype was detected ten times or more. V and J are TRBV29-1 and TRBJ2-1, with 8 nucleotides matching TRBD1. Unmatched junction bases numbered 4, after V lost 3 bases and J lost 6 bases. The CDR3 length is 13 residues. The germline CDR1 and CDR2 sequences are SQVTM and ANQGSEA. CDR3 DNA sequence: TGCAGCGTTGACGGGACAGGCGTCAATGAGCAGTTCTTC. Its translation: CSVDGTGVNEQFF.

This clonotype was detected ten times or more. This chain uses TRBV4-1 with TRBJ2-1; 10 bases map to TRBD2. Per germline, CDR1 MGHRA and CDR2 YSYEKL. The CDR3 sequence is 16 residues long. The trim removed 5 bases at V and 0 bases at J, leaving 4 bases unmatched. The CDR3 loop is CASSTQRGGSYNEQFF. The CDR3 nucleotides read TGCGCCAGCAGCACCCAGCGGGGGGGCTCCTACAATGAGCAGTTCTTC.

This clonotype showed up just a few times. V gene TRBV20-1 combines with J gene TRBJ1-2; possible D gene TRBD1, 5 bases. Germline V gene data show CDR1 as DFQATT and CDR2 as SNEGSKA (reference sequence). The V and J ends lost 0 bases and 8 bases respectively, with 10 bases between them. The CDR3 is 12 amino acids. The CDR3 DNA reads TGCAGTGCTAGAGAGGACAAGGGAGGCTACACCTTC. This sequence encodes CSAREDKGGYTF.

This chain joins TRBV5-1 and TRBJ1-2; D ambiguous. Germline V gene lookup returns CDR1 SGHRS and CDR2 YFSETQ. V shed 5 bases and J shed 4 bases, with 18 bases lying between them. The CDR3 consists of 15 residues. CDR3 nucleotides: TGCGCCAGCAGGCCCGGCGATTACTCCGGCTATGGCTACACCTTC. Translating it yields CASRPGDYSGYGYTF.